The 26 T cell receptor beta chains below were found in one sample sequenced in a study of T-cell reconstitution after alpha-beta-depleted transplantation in children. For TCRbeta, the library was prepared with unique molecular identifiers. Each CDR3 protein gets one entry after TCRdb re-called the PCR reads with MiXCR. The data hold hundreds of thousands of distinct CDR3 sequences, with around 12% observed a single time. The sample in question was PBMCs from the stem cell graft donor, obtained from the stem cell graft. These receptors came from a human donor who donated a stem cell graft to a child with acute lymphoblastic leukemia.

The table lists this clonotype with a few counts. The chain is built from TRBV12-3 or TRBV12-4 and TRBJ2-1; D could derive from TRBD1 or TRBD2 (5 bases each). V was clipped by 5 bases and J by 5 bases, with 22 bases between them. The CDR3 spans 17 residues. The CDR3 nucleotides read TGTGCCAGCAGTATCTCCTCGTCCGAGGGGCGCAACAATGAGCAGTTCTTC. Translating it yields CASSISSSEGRNNEQFF.

This clonotype appeared many times. The chain links TRBV27 to TRBJ2-1; the D is unclear. V was trimmed by 4 bases and J by 1 base, leaving 8 bases between them. Germline V gives CDR1 MNHEY, CDR2 SMNVEV (reference sequence). The CDR3 sequence is 14 residues long. Here the CDR3 reads CASSSARSYNEQFF. CDR3 nucleotide sequence: TGTGCCAGCAGTTCGGCCAGGTCCTACAATGAGCAGTTCTTC.

This clonotype was seen ten or more times. The genes are TRBV15 and TRBJ2-5; 8 bases line up with TRBD2. J was trimmed by 5 bases and V by 1 base; bases with no gene match: 15. The length of the CDR3 is 18 residues. The germline CDR1 and CDR2 sequences are LNHNV and YYDKDF (reference sequence). CDR3 in DNA: TGTGCCACCAGCAGAGGAGGTATTGGAGGACTAGCTTCTGAGACCCAGTACTTC. Amino acids: CATSRGGIGGLASETQYF.

The chain links TRBV5-4 to TRBJ2-5, with TRBD2 matching over 7 bases. The CDR3 sequence is 15 residues long. V trimming: 2 bases; J trimming: 2 bases; junction bases outside the gene matches: 6. Germline loops: CDR1 SGHNT, CDR2 YYREEE (reference sequence). The CDR3 region has the DNA TGTGCCAGCAGCTTTAGCGGGCGTAAACAAGAGACCCAGTACTTC. This codes for CASSFSGRKQETQYF.

This clonotype occurred many times. CDR3 in DNA: TGTGCCAGCAGCTTGGCCACCAGGATAGCTGACTATGGCTACACCTTC. It is translated as CASSLATRIADYGYTF. The chain couples TRBV5-5 to TRBJ1-2; D call uncertain. CDR3 size: 16 residues. V was pared by 0 bases and J by 3 bases, with 15 bases between. Per the germline V gene, CDR1 is SGHKS and CDR2 is YYEKEE (reference sequence).

With respect to this clonotype: With a much larger clone just one base away, this may be a read error. V and J are TRBV5-1 and TRBJ2-1; 9 bases are a match to TRBD2. Looked up from germline, CDR1 is SGHRS and CDR2 is YFSETQ. The CDR3 has 17 amino acids. The CDR3 region is CAGSLERGRALYNEQFF. The CDR3 nucleotides read TGCGCCGGCAGCTTGGAGCGCGGGAGGGCCTTGTACAATGAGCAGTTCTTC.

This clonotype was counted at least ten times. The rearrangement links TRBV10-3 to TRBJ2-1; TRBD2 aligns across 8 bases. The germline CDR1 and CDR2 sequences are ENHRY and SYGVKD. Germline trimming cut 8 bases from V and 5 bases from J; bases unmatched to any gene: 5. This CDR3 has 13 residues. In nucleotides, the CDR3 is TGTGCCATCGCGGGGGGTCTGGACAATGAGCAGTTCTTC. This codes for CAIAGGLDNEQFF.

At least ten counts were recorded for this clonotype. The V and J genes are TRBV5-1 and TRBJ2-5; 8 bases line up with TRBD1. V lost 4 bases and J lost 2; bases outside the gene matches: 7. The CDR3 is 15 residues long. Germline CDR1 and CDR2: SGHRS and YFSETQ. The CDR3 bases are TGCGCCAGCAGCACCGCAGACAGGGGACAAGAGACCCAGTACTTC. Translated, it gives CASSTADRGQETQYF. Variable domain in full (rest from reference TRBV5-1 and TRBJ2-5): KAGVTQTPRYLIKTRGQQVTLSCSPISGHRSVSWYQQTPGQGLQFLFEYFSETQRNKGNFPGRFSGRQFSNSRSEMNVSTLELGDSALYLCASSTADRGQETQYFGPGTRLLVL.

This clonotype was counted at least ten times. The chain employs TRBV28 and TRBJ2-7; D unclear. V was cut by 5 bases and J by 7 bases, with 18 bases left in between. The CDR3 has 14 residues. Germline lookup yields CDR1 MDHEN and CDR2 SYDVKM. CDR3: CASSLNPSAREQYF. The CDR3, as DNA: TGTGCCAGCAGTCTAAACCCCTCGGCGCGGGAGCAGTACTTC.

Ten or more counts support this clonotype. The genes are TRBV28 and TRBJ2-7, with 10 bases lining up with TRBD1. The CDR3 is 15 residues long. Germline CDR1 reads MDHEN; CDR2 reads SYDVKM. V was pared by 4 bases and J by 7 bases, with 10 bases of the junction left unmatched. CDR3 loop: CASSWFTGTGVEQYF. The CDR3, as DNA: TGTGCCAGCAGTTGGTTTACGGGGACAGGGGTTGAGCAGTACTTC.

This clonotype has ten or more counts. The chain is built from TRBV20-1 and TRBJ2-7; 9 nucleotides agree with TRBD1. The CDR3 covers 14 residues. The junction had 6 bases not matched to a gene; V was cut back by 6 bases and J by 0 bases. Germline V lookup: CDR1 DFQATT, CDR2 SNEGSKA (reference sequence). CDR3 bases: TGCAGTGCCACCCGGGACAGGGTCTCCTACGAGCAGTACTTC. This codes for CSATRDRVSYEQYF.

With respect to this clonotype: Being one base from a much bigger clone, this may be a read error. The genes are TRBV7-7 and TRBJ2-4, with TRBD1 matching 8 bases. The CDR3 runs to 15 residues. The germline V gene encodes CDR1 SSHAT and CDR2 FNYEAQ (reference sequence). This chain's CDR3 is CASSYQDRANNIQYF. CDR3 in DNA: TGTGCCAGCAGCTATCAGGACAGGGCCAACAACATTCAGTACTTC.

This clonotype appeared many times. The CDR3 region is CASSPYPGLAGLDLYNEQFF. The CDR3 DNA sequence: TGTGCCAGCAGCCCCTACCCGGGACTAGCGGGACTAGACCTCTACAATGAGCAGTTCTTC. The rearrangement uses TRBV4-2 and TRBJ2-1; 13 positions match TRBD2. CDR3 length: 20 residues. Trimming cost V 4 bases and J 3 bases; bases outside gene matches: 15. CDR1 is LGHNA and CDR2 is YNFKEQ in the germline V gene.

Regarding this clonotype: A much larger clone differs by one base, so this may be a read error. This chain connects TRBV10-3 to TRBJ2-2; possible D gene TRBD2, 5 bases. The CDR3 is 15 residues long. Germline V gene lookup returns CDR1 ENHRY and CDR2 SYGVKD. CDR3 sequence (DNA): TGTGCCATCAGTTCCGGACTCTTGAACACCGGGGAGCTGTCTTTT. It encodes CAISSGLLNTGELSF.

This clonotype was recorded many times. This chain joins TRBV24-1 and TRBJ2-1; 13 nucleotides align to TRBD2. Germline loops: CDR1 KGHDR, CDR2 SFDVKD. J gave up 9 bases and V 6 bases, and 13 bases lay outside the gene matches. CDR3 length equals 17 residues. The CDR3 coding sequence is TGTGCCACCAGTCCACTAGCGGGAGGGCCCTCTGAAAGTGAGCAGTTCTTC. Translating it yields CATSPLAGGPSESEQFF.

This clonotype was detected ten times or more. The rearrangement uses TRBV9 and TRBJ2-3; perhaps TRBD2 as D (5 bases). Germline CDR1 is SGDLS and CDR2 is YYNGEE. Trimming removed 4 bases at V and 11 bases at J, with 17 bases between. The CDR3 runs 13 residues. The CDR3 nucleotides are TGTGCCAGCAGCCCCAAAATCGGGGTTGAGCAGTATTTT. It codes for CASSPKIGVEQYF.

The V call is TRBV5-1, the J call TRBJ1-5; D is undetermined. Trimming removed 0 bases at V and 7 bases at J, with 8 bases between. Germline V gene sequence: CDR1 SGHRS, CDR2 YFSETQ. This CDR3 has 13 residues. The CDR3 coding sequence is TGCGCCAGCAGCTTGGCCCCTGACCAGCCCCAGCATTTT. Amino acid sequence: CASSLAPDQPQHF.

A note on this clonotype: It may be a read error: a sequence one base away is much more abundant. The V and J genes are TRBV6-6 and TRBJ1-1, with D unclear. Germline CDR1 reads MNHNY; CDR2 reads SVGAGI (reference sequence). CDR3 size: 13 residues. CDR3 nucleotides: TGTGCCAGCAGTTATCTAGAGAACACTGAATCTTTCTTT. This translates into CASSYLENTESFF.

This clonotype has a count of ten or more. The chain couples TRBV27 to TRBJ2-3; D call uncertain. Trimming removed 4 bases at V and 2 bases at J, with 13 bases between. Germline V gene sequence: CDR1 MNHEY, CDR2 SMNVEV (reference sequence). The length of the CDR3 is 15 residues. The CDR3: CASSSRTDFTDTQYF. The DNA of the CDR3 is TGTGCCAGCAGTTCCCGGACGGATTTCACAGATACGCAGTATTTT.

This clonotype was recorded at least ten times. This rearrangement joins TRBV7-6 to TRBJ2-3; TRBD2 aligns across 7 bases. The ends lost 5 bases at V and 3 bases at J; junction bases unmatched: 2. Germline loops: CDR1 SGHVS, CDR2 FNYEAQ. The CDR3 runs to 13 residues. CDR3 loop: CASSTAGTDTQYF. CDR3 sequence (DNA): TGTGCCAGCAGCACAGCGGGGACAGATACGCAGTATTTT.

This clonotype was seen many times. V usage is TRBV12-3 or TRBV12-4 and J usage is TRBJ2-5; unclear D gene. The CDR3 length is 15 residues. Trimming pared 1 base from V and 2 bases from J, leaving 11 bases between. This CDR3 is CASSLVGQWQETQYF. The CDR3 nucleotides read TGTGCCAGCAGTTTAGTAGGGCAATGGCAAGAGACCCAGTACTTC.

At least ten counts were recorded for this clonotype. V usage is TRBV9 and J usage is TRBJ2-3, with 7 bases fitting TRBD1. CDR3 length equals 15 residues. V was pared by 4 bases and J by 4 bases, with 9 bases of the junction left unmatched. Germline-derived CDR1 and CDR2 are SGDLS and YYNGEE. Written as DNA, the CDR3 is TGTGCCAGCAGCCGAGGGGGCGCGATCTCAGATACGCAGTATTTT. This gives the protein CASSRGGAISDTQYF.

This clonotype has at least ten counts. The chain combines TRBV5-1 with TRBJ2-2; no firm D call. Trimming removed 0 bases from V and 4 bases from J, with 10 bases in between. Germline V gene sequence: CDR1 SGHRS, CDR2 YFSETQ. This CDR3 has 15 amino acids. CDR3 loop: CASSLAGPGTGELFF. CDR3 coding DNA: TGCGCCAGCAGCTTGGCGGGCCCGGGCACCGGGGAGCTGTTTTTT.

This clonotype appeared many times. The DNA of the CDR3 is TGTGCCATCAGGGGACATAGTCCAGCTGGGGCCAACGTCCTGACTTTC. Its protein product is CAIRGHSPAGANVLTF. This chain joins TRBV10-3 and TRBJ2-6, with D possibly TRBD1 on 6 matching bases. CDR1 and CDR2 from the germline V gene are ENHRY and SYGVKD. V lost 6 bases and J lost 2, with 14 bases in between. This CDR3 has 16 amino acids.

The chain has TRBV7-2 and TRBJ2-7; possible D gene TRBD2, 6 bases. V was pared by 3 bases and J by 7 bases, with 19 bases between. The length of the CDR3 is 15 residues. From germline, CDR1 is SGHTA and CDR2 FQGNSA. This CDR3 reads CASSLNRGNICEQYF. DNA of the CDR3: TGTGCCAGCAGCTTGAATCGGGGGAATATTTGTGAGCAGTACTTC.

The chain carries TRBV11-2 and TRBJ2-7; 7 bases fit TRBD1. The CDR3 contains 16 residues. Germline trimming cut 3 bases from V and 5 bases from J; bases unmatched to any gene: 13. The germline gives CDR1 SGHAT, CDR2 FQNNGV. CDR3 sequence (DNA): TGTGCCAGCAGCTTCACCTACAGGGGCCAAACCAACGAGCAGTACTTC. It specifies CASSFTYRGQTNEQYF.